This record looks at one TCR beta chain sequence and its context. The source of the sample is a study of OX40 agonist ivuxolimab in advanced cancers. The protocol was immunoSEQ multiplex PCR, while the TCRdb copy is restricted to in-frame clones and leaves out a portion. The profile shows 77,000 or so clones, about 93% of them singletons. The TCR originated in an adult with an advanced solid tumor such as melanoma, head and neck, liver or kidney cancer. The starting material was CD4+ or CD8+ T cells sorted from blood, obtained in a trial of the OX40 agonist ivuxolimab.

DNA of the CDR3: TGTGCCAGTAGTATAGCACTAGCATACTACAATGAGCAGTTCTTC. Its protein product is CASSIALAYYNEQFF. The V call is TRBV19, the J call TRBJ2-1, with a possible D match to TRBD2 (6 bases). The CDR3 sequence is 15 residues long. Trimming left V 1 base short and J 3 bases short, with 10 bases between. Germline lookup yields CDR1 LNHDA and CDR2 SQIVND (reference sequence).